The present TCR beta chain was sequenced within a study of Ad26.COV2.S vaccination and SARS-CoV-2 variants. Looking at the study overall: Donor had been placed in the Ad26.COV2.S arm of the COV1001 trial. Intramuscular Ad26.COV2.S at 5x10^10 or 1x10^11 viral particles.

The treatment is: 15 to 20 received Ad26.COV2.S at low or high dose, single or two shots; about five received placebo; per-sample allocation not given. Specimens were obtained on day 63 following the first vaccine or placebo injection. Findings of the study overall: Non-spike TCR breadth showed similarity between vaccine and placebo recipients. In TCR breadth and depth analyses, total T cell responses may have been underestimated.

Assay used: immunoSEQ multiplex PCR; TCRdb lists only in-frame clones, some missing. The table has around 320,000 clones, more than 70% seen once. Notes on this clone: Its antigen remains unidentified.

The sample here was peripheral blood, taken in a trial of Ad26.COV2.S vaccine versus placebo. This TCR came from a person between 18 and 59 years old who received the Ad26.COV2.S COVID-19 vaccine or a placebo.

As DNA, the CDR3 is TGTGCCAGCAGCGTAGGGGGACAGGGTGGGGTCTACGAGCAGTACTTC. Encoded protein: CASSVGGQGGVYEQYF. J is TRBJ2-7 and V is TRBV9; 9 nucleotides match TRBD1. V shed 0 bases, J shed 3 bases, and the junction held 7 bases outside the gene matches. Germline CDR1 reads SGDLS; CDR2 reads YYNGEE. The CDR3 runs to 16 residues.